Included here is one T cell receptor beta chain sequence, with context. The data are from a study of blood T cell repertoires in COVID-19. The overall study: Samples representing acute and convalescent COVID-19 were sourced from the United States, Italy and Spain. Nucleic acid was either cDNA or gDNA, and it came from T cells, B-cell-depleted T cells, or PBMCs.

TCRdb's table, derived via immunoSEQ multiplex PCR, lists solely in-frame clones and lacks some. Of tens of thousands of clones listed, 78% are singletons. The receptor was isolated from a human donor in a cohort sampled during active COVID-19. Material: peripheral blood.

The CDR3 DNA follows: TGTGCCAGCGTTGCCGGGTTCGACAATGAAAAACTGTTTTTT. Its translation: CASVAGFDNEKLFF. The V call is TRBV28, the J call TRBJ1-4, with D unclear. This CDR3 comprises 14 residues. Looked up from germline, CDR1 is MDHEN and CDR2 is SYDVKM. V gave up 8 bases and J gave up 5 bases, with 15 bases separating them.